A single sample is the source of the 32 T cell receptor beta chains below, sequenced in a study of cytomegalovirus exposure and HLA in healthy donors. In the PCR, 60 Vbeta and 13 Jbeta primers were used. Libraries were prepared by immunoSEQ multiplex PCR; TCRdb keeps only in-frame clonotypes and omits some of them. In the table there are approximately 210,000 clones, about 83% of which are singletons. Sample: PBMCs. Receptors originate from a woman in her fifties or sixties in good health and CMV-seropositive.

The gene calls are TRBV5-1 and TRBJ2-7; TRBD1 matches at 9 bases. The CDR3 length is 15 residues. The V segment lost 4 bases and the J segment 6 bases; nucleotides outside the gene matches: 11. The germline gives CDR1 SGHRS, CDR2 YFSETQ. CDR3 amino acids: CASSDPGQGRVEQYF. CDR3 sequence (DNA): TGCGCCAGCAGCGACCCGGGACAGGGTCGCGTCGAGCAGTACTTC.

The CDR3 DNA reads TGTGCTAGTGGACAGGGTAACACTGAAGCTTTCTTT. It yields the protein CASGQGNTEAFF. The chain carries TRBV12-5 and TRBJ1-1; TRBD1 is a possible D gene (6 bases). Germline V lookup: CDR1 LGHNT, CDR2 FRNRAP. The CDR3 is 12 residues long. Trimming pared 6 bases from V and 2 bases from J, leaving 7 bases between.

There are a few counts of this clone. The rearrangement links TRBV5-6 to TRBJ2-7; D possibly corresponds to TRBD2 (6 bases). Trimming left V 4 bases short and J 6 bases short, with 11 bases between. There are 12 residues in the CDR3. Germline V CDR1 and CDR2: SGHDT, YYEEEE. Here the CDR3 DNA reads TGTGCCAGCAGCGTCCGGGGGAGCGAGCAGTACTTC. This gives the protein CASSVRGSEQYF.

This rearrangement joins TRBV27 to TRBJ2-7; 8 bases agree with TRBD1. J lost 5 bases, V lost 6 bases, and 6 bases had no gene match. The CDR3 runs to 13 residues. Germline CDR1 and CDR2: MNHEY and SMNVEV (reference sequence). CDR3 bases: TGTGCCAGCAGGTCCACGACAGGGGACGAGCAGTACTTC. Protein product: CASRSTTGDEQYF.

The genes are TRBV7-8 and TRBJ1-1; TRBD1 might be the D (5 bases). V lost 8 bases and J lost 4, with 17 bases in between. From germline, CDR1 is SGHVS and CDR2 FQNEAQ. CDR3 length equals 14 residues. The DNA of the CDR3 is TGTGCCAGCTCCCCGGGAGGGGCGGCCACTGAAGCTTTCTTT. Protein product: CASSPGGAATEAFF.

The gene calls are TRBV5-1 and TRBJ1-1; D unresolved. Germline CDR1 SGHRS, CDR2 YFSETQ. V was shortened by 6 bases and J by 1 base, with 16 bases between the two germline ends. This CDR3 comprises 15 residues. The CDR3, as DNA: TGCGCCAGCACCCAGACGGGTGTCCAGAACACTGAAGCTTTCTTT. Protein sequence: CASTQTGVQNTEAFF. Looking up the rest from reference TRBV5-1 and TRBJ1-1 gives the full variable domain: KAGVTQTPRYLIKTRGQQVTLSCSPISGHRSVSWYQQTPGQGLQFLFEYFSETQRNKGNFPGRFSGRQFSNSRSEMNVSTLELGDSALYLCASTQTGVQNTEAFFGQGTRLTVV.

This clone has more than one count but fewer than ten. The gene calls are TRBV6-1 and TRBJ1-3; unclear D gene. The length of the CDR3 is 10 residues. Deletions cut 9 bases from V and 7 bases from J, with 7 bases between. Germline values: CDR1 MNHNS, CDR2 SASEGT. The CDR3 DNA follows: TGTGCCAGTGGTAGTAACACCATATATTTT. This encodes CASGSNTIYF.

CDR3 coding DNA: TGTGCCAGCAATAGACGCAGGGTCGTGTACTTAATTGGGGCCAACGTCCTGACTTTC. Amino acid sequence: CASNRRRVVYLIGANVLTF. The J gene is TRBJ2-6, the V gene TRBV21-1; the table gives TRBD1 as D, unverified against the DNA. TRBV21-1 is given as a pseudogene. The CDR3 sequence is 19 residues long.

This clone has just a few counts. This rearrangement joins TRBV10-2 to TRBJ2-1; TRBD1 aligns across 8 bases. This CDR3 has 16 amino acids. Germline CDR1 is WSHSY and CDR2 is SAAADI. V lost 4 bases to trimming and J lost 5 bases; unmatched junction nucleotides: 10. DNA of the CDR3: TGCGCCAGCAGTGCCGCCCAGGGGGCACTGAACAATGAGCAGTTCTTC. Its protein is CASSAAQGALNNEQFF.

V usage is TRBV5-1 and J usage is TRBJ1-5, with 7 bases lining up with TRBD1. Germline V lookup: CDR1 SGHRS, CDR2 YFSETQ. The length of the CDR3 is 14 residues. J lost 3 bases, V lost 2 bases, and 2 bases had no gene match. CDR3 protein: CASSFGQDNQPQHF. The CDR3 region has the DNA TGCGCCAGCAGCTTCGGACAGGACAATCAGCCCCAGCATTTT.

V is TRBV5-1 and J is TRBJ2-5; 11 bases map to TRBD2. Unmatched junction bases numbered 2, after V lost 1 base and J lost 3 bases. This CDR3 is 15 amino acids long. Germline V CDR1 and CDR2: SGHRS, YFSETQ. Written as DNA, the CDR3 is TGCGCCAGCAGCTTGACTAGCGGGGGAGAAGAGACCCAGTACTTC. Residues: CASSLTSGGEETQYF.

The table lists this clone with a few counts. V is TRBV19 and J is TRBJ1-1; TRBD1 is a possible D gene (6 bases). This CDR3 comprises 12 residues. Germline lookup yields CDR1 LNHDA and CDR2 SQIVND (reference sequence). Trimming pared 7 bases from V and 3 bases from J, leaving 9 bases between. CDR3 loop: CASKRGYTEAFF. The CDR3 DNA reads TGTGCCAGTAAGAGGGGGTACACTGAAGCTTTCTTT.

The chain joins TRBV11-1 to TRBJ2-3; TRBD1 matches at 8 bases. The CDR3 extends over 16 amino acids. Per the germline V gene, CDR1 is SGHAT and CDR2 is FQDESV (reference sequence). V lost 3 bases and J lost 3; bases outside the gene matches: 8. The CDR3 DNA is TGTGCCAGCAGCTTGGGCCCGACAGGGGCAACAGATACGCAGTATTTT. Translation gives CASSLGPTGATDTQYF.

This chain uses TRBV28 with TRBJ1-2; 7 bases align to TRBD1. V dropped 6 bases and J dropped 1; count of bases not matched to a gene: 5. This CDR3 contains 14 residues. Germline loops: CDR1 MDHEN, CDR2 SYDVKM. The CDR3 region has the DNA TGTGCCAGCAGAGCGACAGGGATTAACTATGGCTACACCTTC. Its protein product is CASRATGINYGYTF.

The chain carries TRBV5-1 and TRBJ1-2, with 7 nucleotides matching TRBD1. Germline CDR1 is SGHRS and CDR2 is YFSETQ. V shed 4 bases and J 5 bases; nucleotides not matched to a gene: 11. The CDR3 has 15 residues. CDR3 in DNA: TGCGCCAGCAGCATAGACAGGGCCCCGTCGTATGGCTACACCTTC. Translated, it gives CASSIDRAPSYGYTF.

The chain links TRBV5-1 to TRBJ1-2, with TRBD1 matching over 9 bases. The trim removed 4 bases at V and 7 bases at J, leaving 8 bases unmatched. From germline, CDR1 is SGHRS and CDR2 YFSETQ. The CDR3 spans 14 residues. The CDR3 nucleotides read TGCGCCAGCAGCACCACTGGACAGGGGCTTGGCTACACCTTC. This gives the protein CASSTTGQGLGYTF.

The CDR3 reads CASSSGTGGTRSYTF. Written as DNA, the CDR3 is TGTGCCAGCAGCTCAGGGACAGGGGGTACTAGGAGCTACACCTTC. This chain connects TRBV6-5 to TRBJ1-2; 11 bases are shared with TRBD1. The CDR3 extends over 15 amino acids. Trimming cost V 6 bases and J 9 bases; bases outside gene matches: 12. CDR1 is MNHEY, CDR2 SVGAGI, per germline.

The V gene is TRBV27, the J gene TRBJ2-5; 7 nucleotides line up with TRBD2. Germline assignment: CDR1 MNHEY and CDR2 SMNVEV (reference sequence). The CDR3 loop spans 16 amino acids. V lost 4 bases and J lost 2; bases outside the gene matches: 10. Here the CDR3 DNA reads TGTGCCAGCAGTTCCCCTTCTAGCGGAGCACAAGAGACCCAGTACTTC. Its translation: CASSSPSSGAQETQYF.

The rearrangement uses TRBV5-1 and TRBJ2-3, with a tentative D call TRBD1 (6 bases). The CDR3 is 17 residues long. The V and J ends lost 4 bases and 3 bases respectively, with 21 bases between them. Germline CDR1 SGHRS, CDR2 YFSETQ. The CDR3 is CASSPLARGFLTDTQYF. The DNA of the CDR3 is TGCGCCAGCAGCCCGCTCGCCAGGGGCTTTCTTACAGATACGCAGTATTTT.

This chain uses TRBV30 with TRBJ2-3, with 7 bases that match TRBD1. Looked up from germline, CDR1 is GTSNPN and CDR2 is SVGIG (reference sequence). CDR3 length equals 13 residues. V shed 8 bases, J shed 2 bases, and the junction held 7 bases outside the gene matches. This CDR3 reads CAQTGSFTDTQYF. CDR3 DNA sequence: TGTGCCCAGACAGGGAGCTTCACAGATACGCAGTATTTT.

The rearrangement joins TRBV7-2 to TRBJ2-1; a possible D gene is TRBD1 (5 bases). Trimming shortened V by 2 bases and J by 9 bases, and 17 bases separated the two germline ends. The CDR3 runs 15 residues. Germline loops: CDR1 SGHTA, CDR2 FQGNSA. Written as DNA, the CDR3 is TGTGCCAGCAGCTTACAGGGTGCTCGCAGATTTGAGCAGTTCTTC. This encodes CASSLQGARRFEQFF. Full variable domain (remainder filled in from reference TRBV7-2 and TRBJ2-1): GAGVSQSPSNKVTEKGKDVELRCDPISGHTALYWYRQSLGQGLEFLIYFQGNSAPDKSGLPSDRFSAERTGGSVSTLTIQRTQQEDSAVYLCASSLQGARRFEQFFGPGTRLTVL.

There are a few counts of this clone. The genes are TRBV18 and TRBJ1-1; D is perhaps TRBD1 (6 bases). Germline V lookup: CDR1 KGHSH, CDR2 LQKENI. The V gene lost 3 bases and the J gene lost 10 bases, with 15 bases spanning the gap. This CDR3 is 13 amino acids long. The DNA of the CDR3 is TGTGCCAGCTCACCGTGGGCAGGGGTTGGAGCTTTCTTT. This gives the protein CASSPWAGVGAFF.

This clone was seen a handful of times. V gene TRBV5-1 combines with J gene TRBJ1-4; 7 bases are a match to TRBD1. The germline V gene encodes CDR1 SGHRS and CDR2 YFSETQ. The CDR3 runs to 13 residues. After removal of 7 bases from V and 2 bases from J, the junction contained 2 bases not matched to a gene. CDR3 in amino acids: CASGQATNEKLFF. CDR3 DNA sequence: TGCGCCAGCGGACAGGCTACTAATGAAAAACTGTTTTTT.

This chain connects TRBV5-1 to TRBJ1-2; TRBD1 aligns across 9 bases. CDR1 is SGHRS, CDR2 YFSETQ, per germline. J gave up 6 bases and V 4 bases, and 10 bases lay outside the gene matches. The CDR3 is 15 amino acids. CDR3 in amino acids: CASSPRGQGRDGYTF. In nucleotides, the CDR3 is TGCGCCAGCAGCCCCCGGGGACAGGGAAGGGATGGCTACACCTTC. Complete variable domain (other parts from reference TRBV5-1 and TRBJ1-2): KAGVTQTPRYLIKTRGQQVTLSCSPISGHRSVSWYQQTPGQGLQFLFEYFSETQRNKGNFPGRFSGRQFSNSRSEMNVSTLELGDSALYLCASSPRGQGRDGYTFGSGTRLTVV.

The rearrangement uses TRBV7-2 and TRBJ1-5; TRBD1 agrees at 7 bases. CDR1 and CDR2 (germline): SGHTA, FQGNSA. V shed 5 bases and J 4 bases; nucleotides not matched to a gene: 5. The CDR3 is 14 residues long. CDR3: CASSPQQGNQPQHF. The CDR3 coding sequence is TGTGCCAGCAGCCCACAACAGGGGAATCAGCCCCAGCATTTT.

The chain carries TRBV2 and TRBJ1-2; possibly TRBD1 for D (6 bases). Per germline, CDR1 SNHLY and CDR2 FYNNEI. The CDR3 has 17 residues. Trimming took off 6 bases at V and 3 bases at J, with 23 bases between the two ends. The CDR3 reads CASRRTLGSSGDYGYTF. The CDR3 DNA reads as TGTGCCAGCAGGAGAACTCTAGGGTCCTCAGGGGACTATGGCTACACCTTC.

The V call is TRBV4-1, the J call TRBJ1-5; D is possibly TRBD1 (6 bases). V lost 0 bases to trimming and J lost 0 bases, with 15 bases between them. CDR1 is MGHRA and CDR2 is YSYEKL in the germline V gene. The CDR3 spans 18 residues. The CDR3 coding sequence is TGCGCCAGCAGCCAAGACTCCCCAGGACAGATTAGCAATCAGCCCCAGCATTTT. Its translation is CASSQDSPGQISNQPQHF.

The chain is built from TRBV19 and TRBJ1-5; 7 nucleotides line up with TRBD1. CDR3 length: 15 amino acids. V lost 6 bases and J lost 2; bases outside the gene matches: 7. Germline V lookup: CDR1 LNHDA, CDR2 SQIVND (reference sequence). The CDR3 DNA follows: TGTGCCAGTAGGACCGACAGGGAAGGCAATCAGCCCCAGCATTTT. Residues: CASRTDREGNQPQHF.

As DNA, the CDR3 is TGTGCCTGGGCAGGGTGGACTGAAGCTTTCTTT. Amino acids: CAWAGWTEAFF. The chain has TRBV30 and TRBJ1-1, with D possibly TRBD1 on 5 matching bases. Trimming took 5 bases from V and 5 from J, leaving 9 bases between them. The CDR3 consists of 11 residues. Germline loops: CDR1 GTSNPN, CDR2 SVGIG (reference sequence).

J is TRBJ1-6 and V is TRBV5-6; 11 positions match TRBD1. Germline CDR1 and CDR2: SGHDT and YYEEEE. Losses at the gene ends were 0 bases for V and 6 bases for J; bases not matched to a gene: 5. The CDR3 length is 17 residues. In nucleotides, the CDR3 is TGTGCCAGCAGCTTGGAAGGACAGGGGGCGTTTAATTCACCCCTCCACTTT. Translation: CASSLEGQGAFNSPLHF.

The chain links TRBV6-1 to TRBJ1-2, with D possibly TRBD1 on 5 matching bases. The CDR3 is 13 residues long. In germline, CDR1 is MNHNS, CDR2 SASEGT. Trimming took off 7 bases at V and 5 bases at J, with 14 bases between the two ends. CDR3 DNA: TGTGCCAGCACCCGGGCGGGGGGGTATGGCTACACCTTC. Its translation: CASTRAGGYGYTF.

The CDR3 protein is CASSRDGGYGANVLTF. CDR3 nucleotide sequence: TGTGCCAGCAGCCGCGACGGGGGGTATGGGGCCAACGTCCTGACTTTC. The chain is built from TRBV7-2 and TRBJ2-6, with 7 nucleotides matching TRBD2. This CDR3 has 16 amino acids. The ends lost 5 bases at V and 3 bases at J; junction bases unmatched: 7. Looked up from germline, CDR1 is SGHTA and CDR2 is FQGNSA.